A selection of T cell receptor beta chains follows, all from one sample in a study of post-analysis software for immune sequencing data. TCRdb re-called the PCR reads with MiXCR, one entry per CDR3 protein. This table holds approximately 400,000 distinct CDR3 sequences, roughly 30% found once. Sequencing was carried out using blood. The receptor source for this set is a girl aged 10 to 17 with multiple sclerosis. Each CDR3 is given with its conserved first and last residue. The D gene is left open where the match is weak. The listing skips clone size in some rows; elsewhere it reads once, few, many or a size class.

>few|TRBJ1-4|.|TRBV29-1
CSQETGCVEKLFF
TGCAGCCAAGAGACAGGATGCGTTGAAAAACTGTTTTTT
>.|TRBJ2-5|TRBD2|TRBV28
CASSLTSGRETQYF
TGTGCCAGCAGCCTAACTAGCGGGAGAGAGACCCAGTACTTC
>.|TRBJ1-5|.|TRBV4-1
CASSPQSNQPQHF
TGCGCCAGCAGCCCGCAATCGAATCAGCCCCAGCATTTT
>.|TRBJ2-7|.|TRBV7-2
CASGPRGACYEQYF
TGTGCCAGCGGCCCCCGGGGAGCCTGCTACGAGCAGTACTTC
>.|TRBJ2-5|.|TRBV7-9
CASSSRPAEAQYF
TGTGCCAGCAGCTCGCGGCCGGCGGAGGCCCAGTACTTC
>few|TRBJ1-6|.|TRBV12-3/TRBV12-4
CASSRQSTGDSPLHF
TGTGCCAGCAGTCGACAGTCAACCGGGGATTCACCCCTCCACTTT
>.|TRBJ2-1|TRBD2|TRBV11-2
CASSPVNWASGGGRFYEQFF
TGTGCCAGCAGCCCAGTAAACTGGGCTAGCGGGGGGGGCCGATTCTATGAGCAGTTCTTC
>.|TRBJ2-5|TRBD1|TRBV12-3/TRBV12-4
CASRSGQGWETQYF
TGTGCCAGCAGGAGCGGACAGGGCTGGGAGACCCAGTACTTC
>.|TRBJ2-4|.|TRBV19
CASTSQASAYF
TGTGCCAGTACCTCACAGGCTTCGGCGTACTTC
>.|TRBJ1-5|.|TRBV20-1
CSAQGQYSNQPQHF
TGCAGTGCTCAAGGACAGTATAGCAATCAGCCCCAGCATTTT
>.|TRBJ2-7|TRBD2|TRBV12-3/TRBV12-4
CASSFSSGGAREQYF
TGTGCCAGCAGTTTCTCTAGCGGGGGGGCCCGCGAGCAGTACTTC
>few|TRBJ1-2|.|TRBV20-1
CSAPRLSSYGYTF
TGCAGTGCTCCTAGACTCTCTTCTTATGGCTACACCTTC
>.|TRBJ2-5|TRBD1|TRBV4-3
CASSQREDRGEETQYF
TGCGCCAGCAGCCAAAGGGAGGACAGGGGGGAAGAGACCCAGTACTTC
>.|TRBJ2-2|TRBD2|TRBV4-1
CASSQELAGATGELFF
TGCGCCAGCAGCCAAGAACTAGCGGGGGCCACCGGGGAGCTGTTTTTT
>.|TRBJ2-3|.|TRBV5-1
CASSWRPSTDTQYF
TGCGCCAGCAGCTGGAGGCCTTCCACAGATACGCAGTATTTT
>few|TRBJ1-1|.|TRBV13
CASSSLDARTEAFF
TGTGCCAGCAGCTCCCTGGACGCCCGGACTGAAGCTTTCTTT
>few|TRBJ2-1|.|TRBV12-5
CASGWRENNNEQFF
TGTGCTAGTGGTTGGAGGGAGAATAATAATGAGCAGTTCTTC
>few|TRBJ1-2|TRBD1|TRBV5-1
CASSLGPGQGIYGYTF
TGCGCCAGCAGCTTGGGTCCGGGACAGGGAATCTATGGCTACACCTTC
>.|TRBJ2-7|.|TRBV5-1
CASSLRSPYEQYF
TGCGCCAGCAGCTTGAGGTCTCCCTACGAGCAGTACTTC
>.|TRBJ2-1|.|TRBV9
CASSVTLMSSYNEQFF
TGTGCCAGCAGCGTTACCCTAATGAGCTCCTACAATGAGCAGTTCTTC
>.|TRBJ1-2|.|TRBV27
CASSLYPVPGSGYTF
TGTGCCAGCAGTTTATATCCCGTTCCGGGTTCTGGCTACACCTTC
>few|TRBJ2-7|.|TRBV20-1
CSARDPYEQYF
TGCAGTGCTAGAGATCCCTACGAGCAGTACTTC
>once|TRBJ1-5|TRBD1|TRBV18
CASSPRTQGARQPQHF
TGTGCCAGCTCACCTCGAACCCAGGGGGCGAGACAGCCCCAGCATTTT
>.|TRBJ1-1|.|TRBV29-1
CSVEFQDTLNTEAFF
TGCAGCGTTGAGTTCCAGGACACCCTAAACACTGAAGCTTTCTTT
>.|TRBJ2-4|TRBD2|TRBV7-2
CASSPGWEGIQYF
TGTGCCAGCAGCCCGGGGTGGGAGGGAATTCAGTACTTC
>.|TRBJ1-6|.|TRBV20-1
CSASPPPGSYYNSPLHF
TGCAGTGCAAGCCCCCCGCCAGGAAGTTATTATAATTCACCCCTCCACTTT
>few|TRBJ2-7|.|TRBV6-1
CASNDPFSYEQYF
TGTGCCAGCAATGACCCCTTCTCCTACGAGCAGTACTTC
>few|TRBJ2-2|TRBD1|TRBV12-3/TRBV12-4
CASSQGAGGELFF
TGTGCCAGCAGCCAGGGGGCTGGCGGGGAGCTGTTTTTT
>.|TRBJ2-3|.|TRBV6-6
CASSYVDTQYF
TGTGCCAGCAGTTACGTTGATACGCAGTATTTT
>.|TRBJ1-3|.|TRBV12-3/TRBV12-4
CASSSVTGHSGNTIYF
TGTGCCAGCAGTTCTGTGACCGGGCACTCTGGAAACACCATATATTTT
>few|TRBJ2-7|.|TRBV4-1
CASSQDTNPLYEQYF
TGCGCCAGCAGCCAAGATACTAATCCCCTCTACGAGCAGTACTTC
>few|TRBJ1-5|.|TRBV27
CASSFSGKMDQPQHF
TGTGCCAGCAGTTTTTCGGGGAAGATGGATCAGCCCCAGCATTTT
>few|TRBJ2-7|.|TRBV5-1
CASSLATGFSYEQYF
TGCGCCAGCAGCTTGGCCACAGGTTTTTCCTACGAGCAGTACTTC
>.|TRBJ2-6|.|TRBV28
CASSFEGSGANVLTF
TGTGCCAGCAGTTTCGAAGGGTCTGGGGCCAACGTCCTGACTTTC
>.|TRBJ2-6|TRBD1|TRBV6-2/TRBV6-3
CASSDKTGTASSGANVLTF
TGTGCCAGCAGTGATAAAACCGGGACAGCGAGCTCTGGGGCCAACGTCCTGACTTTC
>few|TRBJ2-3|.|TRBV13
CASSVYGYSTDTQYF
TGTGCCAGCAGCGTTTACGGTTACAGCACAGATACGCAGTATTTT
>.|TRBJ2-3|.|TRBV10-3
CAISSDRTDTQYF
TGTGCCATCAGTTCGGACCGCACAGATACGCAGTATTTT
>.|TRBJ2-7|.|TRBV28
CASSSEGGQTYEQYF
TGTGCCAGCAGTTCCGAGGGGGGACAGACGTACGAGCAGTACTTC
>.|TRBJ2-5|TRBD1|TRBV28
CASSTRTGGAWQETQYF
TGTGCCAGCAGTACAAGGACAGGGGGCGCGTGGCAAGAGACCCAGTACTTC
>.|TRBJ1-5|.|TRBV6-2/TRBV6-3
CASSNLPPEIWTLDQPQHF
TGTGCCAGCAGTAACCTACCCCCGGAGATTTGGACTTTGGATCAGCCCCAGCATTTT
>few|TRBJ1-1|.|TRBV29-1
CSVLRGNTEAFF
TGCAGCGTTTTAAGAGGGAACACTGAAGCTTTCTTT
>few|TRBJ1-5|TRBD1|TRBV3-1
CASSPTGGQPQHF
TGTGCCAGCAGCCCGACAGGGGGTCAGCCCCAGCATTTT
>.|TRBJ1-1|.|TRBV29-1
CSVEDTRVGTEAFF
TGCAGCGTTGAAGATACCAGGGTAGGGACTGAAGCTTTCTTT
>few|TRBJ2-5|.|TRBV6-2/TRBV6-3
CASSYCGRETQYF
TGTGCCAGCAGTTACTGCGGGCGAGAGACCCAGTACTTC
>.|TRBJ1-1|TRBD1|TRBV5-1
CASSLSGQGWDTEAFF
TGCGCCAGCAGCTTGAGCGGACAGGGTTGGGACACTGAAGCTTTCTTT
>.|TRBJ2-7|.|TRBV9
CASSEGGTVGGNEQYF
TGTGCCAGCAGCGAGGGGGGGACAGTCGGGGGTAACGAGCAGTACTTC
>few|TRBJ2-3|.|TRBV5-1
CASSSGTFTDTQYF
TGCGCCAGCAGCTCCGGGACGTTCACAGATACGCAGTATTTT
>.|TRBJ2-5|TRBD2|TRBV7-9
CANSPTSGGETQYF
TGTGCCAACAGCCCGACTAGCGGGGGGGAGACCCAGTACTTC
>.|TRBJ2-1|.|TRBV15
CATSRLVHEQFF
TGTGCCACCAGCAGATTAGTACATGAGCAGTTCTTC
>few|TRBJ2-3|.|TRBV15
CATGRGGPTDTQYF
TGTGCAACCGGCAGGGGGGGCCCCACAGATACGCAGTATTTT
>few|TRBJ1-6|.|TRBV25-1
CASSYRANSPLHF
TGTGCCAGCAGTTACAGGGCTAATTCACCCCTCCACTTT
>.|TRBJ2-5|.|TRBV6-1
CASGTSNTQETQYF
TGTGCCAGCGGCACCTCTAATACACAAGAGACCCAGTACTTC
>once|TRBJ2-3|.|TRBV7-6
CASSLSAGASTDTQYF
TGTGCCAGCAGCTTATCGGCGGGGGCCAGCACAGATACGCAGTATTTT
>.|TRBJ2-5|.|TRBV7-2
CASSLGVGVIETQYF
TGTGCCAGCAGCTTAGGGGTCGGGGTGATTGAGACCCAGTACTTC
>.|TRBJ1-1|.|TRBV20-1
CSAAGASNTEAFF
TGCAGTGCGGCAGGGGCCTCGAACACTGAAGCTTTCTTT